This entry describes one T cell receptor beta chain. Generated by immunoSEQ multiplex PCR, the TCRdb table keeps only in-frame clones and is missing some. The sample yields roughly 60,000 clones, about 95% seen once. This entry belongs to a study of technical replicates of blood from a handful of donors. The CDR3 has 18 amino acids. Trimming took 2 bases from V and 0 from J; bases not matched to a gene: 12. CDR1 SGHRS and CDR2 YFSETQ come from the germline V gene. The chain uses TRBV5-1 and TRBJ2-7; 9 bases are shared with TRBD1. The TCR originated in a human donor in good health. Some clones in this sample may be carry-over from other donors' samples. The sequenced material came from PBMCs. This CDR3 reads CASSFHRGLTKSSYEQYF. DNA of the CDR3: TGCGCCAGCAGCTTCCACAGGGGGCTAACGAAAAGCTCCTACGAGCAGTACTTC.